This T cell receptor (beta chain) was obtained from a study of T cells after yellow fever vaccination. This clonotype has a count of ten or more. Its antigen is still unknown. A single record per CDR3 protein comes from TCRdb applying MiXCR to the 5' RACE reads. The sample lists 200,000 to 250,000 distinct CDR3 sequences, 6% to 7.5% occurring once. The germline CDR1 and CDR2 sequences are ENHRY and SYGVKD. The V gene end was trimmed by 3 bases and the J gene end by 4 bases; junction bases not matched to a gene: 7. The CDR3 totals 16 residues. Study-wide findings and caveats: The secondary response was weaker but peaked faster, day 5 versus 15. At approximately 96% for CD4 and about 87% for CD8, most primary-vaccination clones showed up again after the booster.

The sequences come from CD4+ T cells sorted from PBMCs, collected 15 days after the yellow fever booster vaccination. This rearrangement joins TRBV10-3 to TRBJ2-1; TRBD2 matches at 9 bases. The TCR comes from a man aged 25 to 40 who received the YFV17D yellow fever vaccine. The CDR3 reads CAISDIVSGSYNEQFF. The CDR3 DNA is TGTGCCATCAGTGATATTGTTAGCGGGAGTTACAATGAGCAGTTCTTC.